One and the same sample provided the 26 T cell receptor beta chains below, sequenced in a study of T-cell reconstitution after alpha-beta-depleted transplantation in children. Preparation of the TCRbeta library involved a method that used unique molecular identifiers. TCRdb reprocessed the PCR reads with MiXCR, giving one entry per CDR3 protein. The table has a few hundred thousand distinct CDR3 sequences, 11% seen once. The starting material was PBMCs, obtained before TCRalphabeta/CD19-depleted stem cell transplant. Receptors originate from a child younger than two with acute myeloid leukemia, due to receive a stem cell transplant.

This clonotype was found many times. This rearrangement joins TRBV29-1 to TRBJ2-7; TRBD1 aligns across 9 bases. Trimming removed 7 bases from V and 5 bases from J; junction bases left unmatched: 12. Germline CDR1 is SQVTM and CDR2 is ANQGSEA. This CDR3 has 14 residues. CDR3 amino acids: CSASRKGQGDEQYF. CDR3 DNA sequence: TGCAGCGCAAGCCGAAAGGGACAGGGCGACGAGCAGTACTTC.

This clonotype has ten or more counts. The genes are TRBV27 and TRBJ1-5, with D possibly matching TRBD1 (5 bases). Germline V gene lookup returns CDR1 MNHEY and CDR2 SMNVEV (reference sequence). Trimming took 7 bases from V and 2 from J, leaving 12 bases between them. The CDR3 is 14 amino acids. CDR3 loop: CASMGLGGNQPQHF. The DNA of the CDR3 is TGTGCCAGCATGGGACTGGGAGGCAATCAGCCCCAGCATTTT.

This clonotype has ten or more counts. V gene TRBV20-1 combines with J gene TRBJ2-7; D might be TRBD1 (6 bases). The CDR3 is 14 residues long. Germline CDR1 reads DFQATT; CDR2 reads SNEGSKA (reference sequence). Between the trimmed V and J ends, which lost 1 base and 2 bases, there was a span of 12 bases. The CDR3 loop is CSARGAGVTYEQYF. The DNA of the CDR3 is TGCAGTGCTAGAGGGGCAGGGGTTACCTACGAGCAGTACTTC.

The rearrangement uses TRBV7-2 and TRBJ2-7, with a possible D match to TRBD2 (6 bases). Germline V gene sequence: CDR1 SGHTA, CDR2 FQGNSA. This CDR3 is built from 15 residues. V lost 1 base and J lost 5, with 15 bases in between. The CDR3, as DNA: TGTGCCAGCAGCTTAGTACAGCCTCGGGGGAACGAGCAGTACTTC. It yields the protein CASSLVQPRGNEQYF.

The sample holds many counts of this clonotype. The chain combines TRBV19 with TRBJ2-2; TRBD2 matches at 7 bases. Germline trimming cut 5 bases from V and 4 bases from J; bases unmatched to any gene: 4. The CDR3 length is 14 residues. Germline assignment: CDR1 LNHDA and CDR2 SQIVND (reference sequence). The CDR3 is CASSSTSLTGELFF. CDR3 DNA sequence: TGTGCCAGTAGTTCGACTAGCCTCACCGGGGAGCTGTTTTTT.

In this sample, this clonotype turned up many times. The rearrangement joins TRBV5-1 to TRBJ1-2; TRBD1 matches at 7 bases. In germline, CDR1 is SGHRS, CDR2 YFSETQ. Losses at the gene ends were 0 bases for V and 0 bases for J; bases not matched to a gene: 2. The CDR3 is 15 amino acids. This CDR3 reads CASSLGDSANYGYTF. The CDR3 DNA reads as TGCGCCAGCAGCTTGGGGGACAGCGCTAACTATGGCTACACCTTC.

There are many counts of this clonotype. The chain employs TRBV6-6 and TRBJ1-2, with D maybe TRBD1 (6 bases). Looked up from germline, CDR1 is MNHNY and CDR2 is SVGAGI (reference sequence). The CDR3 sequence is 12 residues long. Trimming shortened V by 5 bases and J by 5 bases, and 9 bases separated the two germline ends. For the CDR3, the DNA is TGTGCCAGCAGTGAGGACAGTTATGGCTACACCTTC. Translation: CASSEDSYGYTF.

This clonotype was counted many times. V usage is TRBV18 and J usage is TRBJ1-1, with TRBD1 matching 9 bases. Per germline, CDR1 KGHSH and CDR2 LQKENI. CDR3 length: 15 residues. The V segment lost 5 bases and the J segment 5 bases; nucleotides outside the gene matches: 9. The CDR3 is CASSSNRDRDTEAFF. The CDR3 DNA follows: TGTGCCAGCTCATCTAACCGGGACAGGGATACTGAAGCTTTCTTT.

This chain connects TRBV20-1 to TRBJ2-7, with D maybe TRBD2 (7 bases). Trimming removed 6 bases from V and 6 bases from J, with 24 bases in between. CDR3 length: 15 amino acids. From germline, CDR1 is DFQATT and CDR2 SNEGSKA (reference sequence). The CDR3 protein is CSADRWGGALSEQYF. The CDR3, as DNA: TGCAGTGCGGACCGGTGGGGGGGGGCCCTCTCCGAGCAGTACTTC.

The chain combines TRBV7-2 with TRBJ2-5; the D gene is possibly TRBD2 (5 bases). The V and J ends lost 5 bases and 0 bases respectively, with 10 bases between them. CDR3 length equals 14 residues. Germline V gives CDR1 SGHTA, CDR2 FQGNSA. The CDR3 protein is CASSLVANQETQYF. CDR3 coding DNA: TGTGCCAGCAGCCTTGTAGCGAACCAAGAGACCCAGTACTTC.

The table lists this clonotype with many counts. This sequence joins TRBV7-9 and TRBJ2-5; 10 nucleotides align to TRBD1. Trimming at V came to 3 bases and at J to 4 bases, leaving 2 bases not matched to a gene. Germline V lookup: CDR1 SEHNR, CDR2 FQNEAQ (reference sequence). This CDR3 comprises 14 residues. The CDR3 here is CASSFDRGRETQYF. CDR3 sequence (DNA): TGTGCCAGCAGCTTTGACAGGGGGCGAGAGACCCAGTACTTC.

The sample holds many counts of this clonotype. The chain has TRBV5-6 and TRBJ2-3; TRBD2 aligns across 8 bases. V lost 3 bases, J lost 5 bases, and 11 bases stayed unmatched. The CDR3 spans 16 residues. Germline CDR1 is SGHDT and CDR2 is YYEEEE. CDR3 DNA sequence: TGTGCCAGCAGCTCTGACGGGGGGGCCTATCTAGATACGCAGTATTTT. Translating it yields CASSSDGGAYLDTQYF. Supplemented by reference TRBV5-6 and TRBJ2-3, the full variable domain reads DAGVTQSPTHLIKTRGQQVTLRCSPKSGHDTVSWYQQALGQGPQFIFQYYEEEERQRGNFPDRFSGHQFPNYSSELNVNALLLGDSALYLCASSSDGGAYLDTQYFGPGTRLTVL.

V and J are TRBV11-1 and TRBJ2-2, with D possibly matching TRBD1 (5 bases). CDR1 SGHAT and CDR2 FQDESV come from the germline V gene (reference sequence). Trimming removed 0 bases at V and 8 bases at J, with 7 bases between. The CDR3 runs 13 residues. The CDR3 loop reads CASSLATVGELFF. The CDR3 bases are TGTGCCAGCAGCTTAGCGACAGTTGGGGAGCTGTTTTTT.

This clonotype has ten or more counts. The chain has TRBV6-1 and TRBJ1-1, with D possibly matching TRBD1 (6 bases). Germline V gene sequence: CDR1 MNHNS, CDR2 SASEGT. This CDR3 has 12 amino acids. V lost 8 bases, J lost 9 bases, and 16 bases lay in between. CDR3 residues: CASRGPQRKAFF. DNA for the CDR3: TGTGCCAGCCGGGGGCCCCAACGGAAAGCTTTCTTT.

This clonotype was seen only a few times. V gene TRBV28 combines with J gene TRBJ2-7, with 8 bases matching TRBD2. CDR3 length: 14 residues. V was pared by 2 bases and J by 4 bases, with 4 bases of the junction left unmatched. Per the germline V gene, CDR1 is MDHEN and CDR2 is SYDVKM. Written as DNA, the CDR3 is TGTGCCAGCAGTTTAGTCCAGCGGGGGTACGAGCAGTACTTC. Amino acids: CASSLVQRGYEQYF.

This clonotype was seen many times. The chain links TRBV20-1 to TRBJ2-1, with 13 nucleotides matching TRBD2. The CDR3 runs to 13 residues. From germline, CDR1 is DFQATT and CDR2 SNEGSKA (reference sequence). This chain's CDR3 is CSARGLAGNEQFF. CDR3 DNA sequence: TGCAGCGCCCGGGGACTAGCGGGGAATGAGCAGTTCTTC.

This clonotype was seen at least ten times. V usage is TRBV20-1 and J usage is TRBJ2-3; 12 positions agree with TRBD2. CDR1 is DFQATT, CDR2 SNEGSKA, per germline (reference sequence). Trimming removed 1 base from V and 5 bases from J; junction bases left unmatched: 4. The CDR3 covers 15 residues. The CDR3 sequence is CSARGLAGEIDTQYF. CDR3 coding DNA: TGCAGTGCTAGAGGACTAGCGGGAGAGATAGATACGCAGTATTTT.

About this clonotype itself: A much larger clone differs by one base, so this may be a read error. The CDR3 protein is CSVCPNYPNYGYTF. DNA of the CDR3: TGCAGCGTCTGCCCCAATTACCCTAACTATGGCTACACCTTC. The V call is TRBV29-1, the J call TRBJ1-2; no definite D call. Germline V gene data show CDR1 as SQVTM and CDR2 as ANQGSEA. The V gene lost 6 bases and the J gene lost 0 bases, with 14 bases spanning the gap. There are 14 residues in the CDR3.

Ten or more counts support this clonotype. This chain joins TRBV5-1 and TRBJ2-3; D call uncertain. V was clipped by 4 bases and J by 5 bases, with 5 bases between them. This CDR3 contains 11 residues. CDR1 is SGHRS and CDR2 is YFSETQ in the germline V gene. CDR3 region: CASSERDTQYF. DNA for the CDR3: TGCGCCAGCAGCGAAAGAGATACGCAGTATTTT.

This clonotype was found many times. V usage is TRBV9 and J usage is TRBJ1-5; tentative D call: TRBD1 (5 bases). The CDR3 has 15 amino acids. V was clipped by 4 bases and J by 6 bases, with 17 bases between them. Germline V gives CDR1 SGDLS, CDR2 YYNGEE. CDR3: CASSSGPGGGQPQHF. DNA for the CDR3: TGTGCCAGCAGCAGCGGCCCTGGGGGAGGTCAGCCCCAGCATTTT.

This clonotype has only a few counts. The chain employs TRBV14 and TRBJ2-1; 11 bases map to TRBD2. The V gene's germline CDR1 is SGHDN and CDR2 FVKESK. Unmatched junction bases numbered 4, after V lost 2 bases and J lost 7 bases. This CDR3 is built from 15 residues. The CDR3 DNA reads TGTGCCAGCAGCCAACTGACTAGCGGGGATAATGAGCAGTTCTTC. As protein: CASSQLTSGDNEQFF.

Many counts were recorded for this clonotype. This chain uses TRBV7-2 with TRBJ2-1; D call uncertain. Germline V gene lookup returns CDR1 SGHTA and CDR2 FQGNSA. Between the trimmed V and J ends, which lost 4 bases and 6 bases, there was a span of 13 bases. The CDR3 consists of 14 residues. This CDR3 is CASSSTPRINEQFF. The CDR3 nucleotides read TGTGCCAGCAGCTCGACCCCCCGGATCAATGAGCAGTTCTTC.

This clonotype was seen ten or more times. V usage is TRBV29-1 and J usage is TRBJ2-1; a possible D gene is TRBD2 (5 bases). Trimming removed 7 bases at V and 8 bases at J, with 15 bases between. Germline V lookup: CDR1 SQVTM, CDR2 ANQGSEA. The CDR3 consists of 12 residues. CDR3 DNA sequence: TGCAGCGCTGTGAGGGAGTGGGATGAGCAGTTCTTC. Translating it yields CSAVREWDEQFF.

This clonotype was observed many times. V gene TRBV5-1 combines with J gene TRBJ2-7; 13 bases match TRBD2. V dropped 0 bases and J dropped 3; count of bases not matched to a gene: 0. Germline CDR1 SGHRS, CDR2 YFSETQ. The CDR3 is made up of 15 amino acids. The CDR3 region is CASSLGLAGGYEQYF. The CDR3 DNA sequence: TGCGCCAGCAGCTTGGGACTAGCGGGGGGCTACGAGCAGTACTTC.

The chain combines TRBV29-1 with TRBJ1-2, with TRBD1 matching 10 bases. The junction had 14 bases not matched to a gene; V was cut back by 7 bases and J by 9 bases. The CDR3 length is 14 residues. Germline CDR1 is SQVTM and CDR2 is ANQGSEA. The CDR3 region is CSERPGQGNDRYTF. CDR3 bases: TGCAGCGAGAGACCGGGACAGGGGAATGATCGCTACACCTTC.

This clonotype was observed at least ten times. The V gene is TRBV20-1, the J gene TRBJ1-2; no clear D. V shed 5 bases and J shed 0 bases, with 7 bases lying between them. The CDR3 is made up of 12 amino acids. CDR1 and CDR2 from the germline V gene are DFQATT and SNEGSKA (reference sequence). As DNA, the CDR3 is TGCAGTGCTGCGAAGCCTAACTATGGCTACACCTTC. This gives the protein CSAAKPNYGYTF.